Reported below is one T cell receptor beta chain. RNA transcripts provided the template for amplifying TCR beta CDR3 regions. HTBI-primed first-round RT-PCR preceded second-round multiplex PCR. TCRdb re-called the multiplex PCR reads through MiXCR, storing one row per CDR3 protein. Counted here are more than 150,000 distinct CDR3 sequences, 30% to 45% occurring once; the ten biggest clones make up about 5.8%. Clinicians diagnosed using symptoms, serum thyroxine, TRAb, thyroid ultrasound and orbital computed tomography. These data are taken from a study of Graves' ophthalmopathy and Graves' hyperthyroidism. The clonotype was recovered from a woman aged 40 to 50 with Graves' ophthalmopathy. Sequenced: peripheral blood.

The DNA for the CDR3 is TGTGCCAGCAGCTCCGACTTACTCTCCTACGAGCAGTACTTC. Its protein is CASSSDLLSYEQYF. The chain has TRBV7-8 and TRBJ2-7; no reliable D call. V lost 4 bases to trimming and J lost 0 bases, with 10 bases between them. The CDR3 has 14 amino acids. Germline values: CDR1 SGHVS, CDR2 FQNEAQ. The full variable domain, with the rest looked up from reference TRBV7-8 and TRBJ2-7, is GAGVSQSPRYKVAKRGQDVALRCDPISGHVSLFWYQQALGQGPEFLTYFQNEAQLDKSGLPSDRFFAERPEGSVSTLKIQRTQQEDSAVYLCASSSDLLSYEQYFGPGTRLTVT.